Listed below are T cell receptor beta chains from one sample, sequenced in a study of beta chain features in type 1 diabetes. Repertoires were generated with immunoSEQ multiplex PCR, while TCRdb's copy carries only in-frame clones and drops some. Among some 400,000 clones listed, approximately 15% were seen once. The material sequenced was naive CD4+ T cells from blood. The receptors shown here come from a woman aged 18-35 years in good health. Both conserved end residues are part of each CDR3. A D gene is named only where the DNA matches it firmly. The listing skips clone size in some rows; elsewhere it reads once, few, many or a size class.

V gene,clone size,J gene,D gene,CDR3 protein,CDR3 DNA
TRBV21-1,NA,TRBJ2-3,NA,CAGSKGQENLTDTQYF,TGTGCCGGCTCTAAGGGGCAGGAAAACCTAACAGATACGCAGTATTTT
TRBV29-1,few,TRBJ2-5,NA,CSVEKSSSETQYF,TGCAGCGTTGAGAAGTCTAGCAGTGAGACCCAGTACTTC
TRBV11-2,NA,TRBJ2-1,NA,CASTPSSGYNEQFF,TGTGCCAGCACCCCTAGCTCGGGATACAATGAGCAGTTCTTC
TRBV9,few,TRBJ2-3,NA,CASSVAIVSADTQYF,TGTGCCAGCAGCGTAGCCATAGTTAGCGCAGATACGCAGTATTTT
TRBV15,NA,TRBJ2-2,NA,CATSRDRRELTGELFF,TGTGCCACCAGCAGAGATCGACGGGAGTTGACCGGGGAGCTGTTTTTT
TRBV2,NA,TRBJ1-2,NA,CASSETGLSYGYTF,TGTGCCAGCAGTGAAACAGGGTTGAGCTATGGCTACACCTTC
TRBV6-4,few,TRBJ2-3,NA,CASSDQGTDTQYF,TGTGCCAGCAGTGATCAGGGCACAGATACGCAGTATTTT
TRBV28,NA,TRBJ2-3,NA,CASSLPRADTQYF,TGTGCCAGCAGTTTACCGCGGGCAGATACGCAGTATTTT
TRBV19,NA,TRBJ1-1,TRBD1,CASCRQGNMNTEAFF,TGTGCCAGTTGCAGACAGGGGAACATGAACACTGAAGCTTTCTTT
TRBV29-1,NA,TRBJ2-1,TRBD1,CSVEQGVIYNEQFF,TGCAGCGTAGAGCAGGGGGTCATCTACAATGAGCAGTTCTTC
TRBV7-9,few,TRBJ2-7,NA,CASSPTSYEQYF,TGTGCCAGCAGCCCGACTAGTTACGAGCAGTACTTC
TRBV30,few,TRBJ1-5,NA,CAWSVDLSQPQHF,TGTGCCTGGAGTGTTGACTTGAGTCAGCCCCAGCATTTT
TRBV4-1,NA,TRBJ2-3,TRBD2,CASSRGGLAGADTQYF,TGCGCCAGCAGCCGAGGCGGACTAGCGGGAGCAGATACGCAGTATTTT
TRBV4-2,NA,TRBJ2-3,TRBD2,CASSQEWTSPTTDTQYF,TGTGCCAGCAGCCAAGAATGGACTAGTCCTACGACAGATACGCAGTATTTT
TRBV6-5,NA,TRBJ1-2,TRBD1,CASSPRDRANYGYTF,TGTGCCAGCAGTCCCCGGGACAGGGCTAACTATGGCTACACCTTC
TRBV10-1,few,TRBJ2-7,NA,CASSESDYRYEQYF,TGCGCCAGCAGTGAGTCGGACTACCGATACGAGCAGTACTTC
TRBV18,few,TRBJ2-1,TRBD1,CASSPGTGSVNEQFF,TGTGCCAGCTCACCCGGGACAGGGTCCGTGAATGAGCAGTTCTTC
TRBV19,NA,TRBJ1-2,TRBD1,CASNRGEWYYGYTF,TGTGCCAGCAACAGGGGGGAGTGGTACTATGGCTACACCTTC
TRBV29-1,few,TRBJ2-7,NA,CSVVGRLGRGEQYF,TGCAGCGTTGTGGGCCGTTTGGGCAGGGGCGAGCAGTACTTC
TRBV28,NA,TRBJ2-2,TRBD1,CASSRQGLNTGELFF,TGTGCCAGCAGTCGACAGGGTCTAAACACCGGGGAGCTGTTTTTT
TRBV5-1,NA,TRBJ2-5,NA,CASSGTGHTQETQYF,TGCGCCAGCAGCGGAACGGGACACACCCAAGAGACCCAGTACTTC
TRBV4-2,NA,TRBJ2-1,TRBD2,CASSPQGLAYNEQFF,TGTGCCAGCAGCCCTCAGGGACTAGCGTACAATGAGCAGTTCTTC
TRBV28,NA,TRBJ1-4,NA,CASQDTSTNEKLFF,TGTGCCAGTCAGGACACTTCAACTAATGAAAAACTGTTTTTT
TRBV18,few,TRBJ1-1,TRBD1,CASSPDRENTEAFF,TGTGCCAGCTCACCGGACAGGGAGAACACTGAAGCTTTCTTT
TRBV7-9,NA,TRBJ2-5,TRBD2,CASSPEGLAVQETQYF,TGTGCCAGCAGCCCGGAGGGACTAGCGGTCCAAGAGACCCAGTACTTC
TRBV29-1,few,TRBJ1-2,TRBD1,CSVGGQSTSYGYTF,TGCAGCGTTGGGGGACAGTCTACCTCCTATGGCTACACCTTC
TRBV6-6,NA,TRBJ2-2,NA,CASSKAQGGAGELFF,TGTGCCAGCAGTAAGGCACAGGGTGGCGCCGGGGAGCTGTTTTTT
TRBV4-3,NA,TRBJ2-7,TRBD2,CASSRTSGGYYEQYF,TGCGCCAGCAGCCGAACTAGCGGGGGATACTACGAGCAGTACTTC
TRBV4-3,NA,TRBJ1-2,NA,CASSQVLRGGYGYTF,TGCGCCAGCAGCCAAGTACTACGAGGGGGCTATGGCTACACCTTC
TRBV28,few,TRBJ2-1,NA,CASSERTEGNEQFF,TGTGCCAGCAGCGAAAGGACAGAAGGGAATGAGCAGTTCTTC
TRBV19,once,TRBJ2-7,NA,CASSIAPRIYEQYF,TGTGCCAGTAGTATAGCGCCGCGAATCTACGAGCAGTACTTC
TRBV9,NA,TRBJ2-1,NA,CASSVRPLDPSGDEQFF,TGTGCCAGCAGCGTTCGACCTTTGGACCCCAGCGGAGATGAGCAGTTCTTC
TRBV27,NA,TRBJ2-7,NA,CASRGLARYEQYF,TGTGCCAGCAGGGGACTGGCCCGATACGAGCAGTACTTC
TRBV27,NA,TRBJ2-2,NA,CASALLAGQAANTGELFF,TGTGCCAGCGCCCTTCTGGCAGGTCAGGCCGCGAACACCGGGGAGCTGTTTTTT
TRBV5-1,few,TRBJ2-3,TRBD1,CASSFQGDTDTQYF,TGCGCCAGCAGCTTCCAGGGGGACACAGATACGCAGTATTTT
TRBV11-2,NA,TRBJ1-1,NA,CASSLNRDTEAFF,TGTGCCAGCAGCTTAAACAGAGACACTGAAGCTTTCTTT
TRBV4-3,few,TRBJ2-3,NA,CASSQDVAARTDTQYF,TGCGCCAGCAGCCAAGATGTGGCGGCCCGCACAGATACGCAGTATTTT